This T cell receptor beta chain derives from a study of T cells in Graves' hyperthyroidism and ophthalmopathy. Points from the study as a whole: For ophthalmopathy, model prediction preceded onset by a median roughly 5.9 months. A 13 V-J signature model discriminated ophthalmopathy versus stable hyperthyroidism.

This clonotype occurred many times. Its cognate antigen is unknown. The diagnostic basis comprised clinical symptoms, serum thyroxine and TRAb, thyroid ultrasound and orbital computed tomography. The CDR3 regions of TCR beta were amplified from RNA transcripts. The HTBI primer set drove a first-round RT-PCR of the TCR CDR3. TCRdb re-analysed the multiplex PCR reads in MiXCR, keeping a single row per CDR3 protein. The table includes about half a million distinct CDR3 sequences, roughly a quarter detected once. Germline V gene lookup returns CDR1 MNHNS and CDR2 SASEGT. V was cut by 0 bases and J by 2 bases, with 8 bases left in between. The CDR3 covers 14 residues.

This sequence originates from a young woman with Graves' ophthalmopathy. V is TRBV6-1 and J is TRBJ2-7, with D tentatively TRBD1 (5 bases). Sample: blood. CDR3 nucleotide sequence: TGTGCCAGCAGTGAAGCGCGCAGGGCCTACGAGCAGTACTTC. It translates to CASSEARRAYEQYF.